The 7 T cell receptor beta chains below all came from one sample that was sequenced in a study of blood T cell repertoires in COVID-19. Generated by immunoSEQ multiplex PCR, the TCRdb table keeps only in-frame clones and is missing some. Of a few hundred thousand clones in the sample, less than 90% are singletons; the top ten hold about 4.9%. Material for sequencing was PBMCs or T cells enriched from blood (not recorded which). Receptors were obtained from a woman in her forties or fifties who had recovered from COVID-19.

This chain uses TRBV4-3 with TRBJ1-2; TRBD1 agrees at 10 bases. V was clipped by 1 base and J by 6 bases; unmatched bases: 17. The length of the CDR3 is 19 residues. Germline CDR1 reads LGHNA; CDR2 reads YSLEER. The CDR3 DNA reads TGCGCCAGCAGCCAAGGACTAAAGCGCCCTGAGACAGGGGGCCATGGCTACACCTTC. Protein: CASSQGLKRPETGGHGYTF.

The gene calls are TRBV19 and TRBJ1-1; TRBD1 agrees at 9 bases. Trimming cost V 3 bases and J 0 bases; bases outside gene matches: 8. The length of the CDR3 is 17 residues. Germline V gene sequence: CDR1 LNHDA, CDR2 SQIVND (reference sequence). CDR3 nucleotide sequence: TGTGCCAGTAGTATCGAGACAGGGGGAACGATGAACACTGAAGCTTTCTTT. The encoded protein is CASSIETGGTMNTEAFF.

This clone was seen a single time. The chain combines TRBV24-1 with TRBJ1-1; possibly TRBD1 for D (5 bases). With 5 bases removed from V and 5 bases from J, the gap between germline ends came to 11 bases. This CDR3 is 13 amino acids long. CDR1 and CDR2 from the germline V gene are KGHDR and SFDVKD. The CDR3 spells CATSGGAGTEAFF. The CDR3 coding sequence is TGTGCCACCAGTGGCGGGGCTGGGACTGAAGCTTTCTTT.

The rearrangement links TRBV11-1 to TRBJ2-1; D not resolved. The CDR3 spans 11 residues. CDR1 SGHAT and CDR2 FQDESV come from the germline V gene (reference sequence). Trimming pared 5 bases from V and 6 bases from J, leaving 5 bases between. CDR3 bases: TGTGCCAGCAGCCACATCAATGAGCAGTTCTTC. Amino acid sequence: CASSHINEQFF. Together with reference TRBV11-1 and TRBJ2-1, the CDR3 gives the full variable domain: EAEVAQSPRYKITEKSQAVAFWCDPISGHATLYWYRQILGQGPELLVQFQDESVVDDSQLPKDRFSAERLKGVDSTLKIQPAELGDSAMYLCASSHINEQFFGPGTRLTVL.

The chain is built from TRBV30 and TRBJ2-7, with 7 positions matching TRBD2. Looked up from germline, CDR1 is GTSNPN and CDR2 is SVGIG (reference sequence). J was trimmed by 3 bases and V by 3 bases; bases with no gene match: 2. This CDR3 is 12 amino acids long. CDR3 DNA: TGTGCCTGGAGGGGCGGGAGCTACGAGCAGTACTTC. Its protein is CAWRGGSYEQYF. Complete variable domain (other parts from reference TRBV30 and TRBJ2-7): SQTIHQWPATLVQPVGSPLSLECTVEGTSNPNLYWYRQAAGRGLQLLFYSVGIGQISSEVPQNLSASRPQDRQFILSSKKLLLSDSGFYLCAWRGGSYEQYFGPGTRLTVT.

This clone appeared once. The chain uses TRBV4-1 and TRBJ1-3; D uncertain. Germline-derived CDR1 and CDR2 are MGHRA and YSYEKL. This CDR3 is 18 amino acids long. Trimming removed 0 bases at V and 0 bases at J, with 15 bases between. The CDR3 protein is CASSQERSLRLSGNTIYF. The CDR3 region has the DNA TGCGCCAGCAGCCAAGAGCGATCTCTACGCCTCTCTGGAAACACCATATATTTT.

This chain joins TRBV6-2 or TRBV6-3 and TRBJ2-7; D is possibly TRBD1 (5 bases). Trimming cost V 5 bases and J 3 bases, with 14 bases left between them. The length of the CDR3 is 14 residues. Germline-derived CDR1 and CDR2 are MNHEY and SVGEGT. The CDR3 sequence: CASSPPARDYEQYF. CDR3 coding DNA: TGTGCCAGCAGTCCCCCCGCCAGGGACTACGAGCAGTACTTC.